Listed here are 20 T cell receptor beta chains from one sample, sequenced in a study of T cells after yellow fever vaccination (dated by TCRdb to the late 2010s). Receptor amplification or capture employed 5' RACE. Data came from an Illumina HiSeq 2500. Clones were called with MiXCR by TCRdb after fastp trimmed the public reads at Q25, and only in-frame beta chains were retained. Rows with one shared CDR3 protein collapse into an entry with the most common genes and DNA. For this sample the table gives hundreds of thousands of distinct CDR3 sequences, of which roughly 13% were detected only once. The ten top clones hold roughly 13% of the sample. The sample's treatment or condition label is to be understood as: live attenuated yellow fever vaccine strain. The material sequenced was PBMCs, taken on the day of the yellow fever booster vaccination. The origin of the receptors is a man aged 25-45 years who received the YFV17D yellow fever vaccine.

There are a few counts of this clonotype. CDR3 residues: CASSVEGPFGDQPQHF. DNA of the CDR3: TGTGCCAGCAGCGTAGAGGGACCCTTTGGAGATCAGCCCCAGCATTTT. The J gene is TRBJ1-5, the V gene TRBV9; possibly TRBD1 for D (5 bases). Trimming shortened V by 0 bases and J by 5 bases, and 15 bases separated the two germline ends. Germline CDR1 and CDR2: SGDLS and YYNGEE. This CDR3 contains 16 residues.

CDR3 DNA: TGTGCTAGTGCCTTTACAAATAATCAGCCCCAGCATTTT. This codes for CASAFTNNQPQHF. The genes are TRBV12-5 and TRBJ1-5; D unclear. CDR3 size: 13 residues. CDR1 and CDR2 (germline): LGHNT, FRNRAP. Trimming left V 7 bases short and J 4 bases short, with 11 bases between.

This clonotype was detected only a few times. The chain carries TRBV7-9 and TRBJ2-5, with TRBD2 identical over 13 bases. The CDR3 sequence is 15 residues long. In germline, CDR1 is SEHNR, CDR2 FQNEAQ (reference sequence). The V gene end was trimmed by 8 bases and the J gene end by 3 bases; junction bases not matched to a gene: 6. This chain's CDR3 is CASAGLAGVEETQYF. The CDR3 nucleotides read TGTGCCAGCGCCGGACTAGCGGGAGTTGAAGAGACCCAGTACTTC.

This clonotype turned up a few times. The chain links TRBV20-1 to TRBJ2-1, with D tentatively TRBD2 (5 bases). Germline loops: CDR1 DFQATT, CDR2 SNEGSKA (reference sequence). V lost 6 bases and J lost 13, with 16 bases in between. This CDR3 has 11 residues. In DNA, the CDR3 is TGCAGTGCCAAAGGACCGGCGGGCCAGTTCTTC. The encoded protein is CSAKGPAGQFF.

In this sample, this clonotype turned up many times. The chain is built from TRBV20-1 and TRBJ2-2; D may be TRBD2 (7 bases). The CDR3 runs to 14 residues. Trimming stripped 0 bases from V and 6 bases from J, with 11 bases between. Germline V gene lookup returns CDR1 DFQATT and CDR2 SNEGSKA (reference sequence). CDR3 sequence (DNA): TGCAGTGCTAGAGACGGAGGGGGGGCCGGGGAGCTGTTTTTT. Its translation: CSARDGGGAGELFF.

V is TRBV24-1 and J is TRBJ2-5, with 14 bases fitting TRBD2. V gave up 3 bases and J gave up 4 bases; unmatched junction bases: 3. The germline CDR1 and CDR2 sequences are KGHDR and SFDVKD. CDR3 length equals 16 residues. CDR3 residues: CATSDPGLAGAETQYF. CDR3 coding DNA: TGTGCCACCAGTGATCCGGGACTAGCGGGAGCAGAGACCCAGTACTTC.

This clonotype was counted a few times. This chain links TRBV7-9 with TRBJ2-5; 7 bases align to TRBD1. The J segment lost 3 bases and the V segment lost 4 bases, leaving 5 bases of the junction unmatched. CDR1 SEHNR and CDR2 FQNEAQ come from the germline V gene (reference sequence). The CDR3 totals 14 residues. The CDR3 reads CASSSWDSEETQYF. In DNA form, the CDR3 reads TGTGCCAGCAGCTCCTGGGACAGTGAAGAGACCCAGTACTTC. The entire variable domain, with the rest obtained from reference TRBV7-9 and TRBJ2-5, is as follows: DTGVSQNPRHKITKRGQNVTFRCDPISEHNRLYWYRQTLGQGPEFLTYFQNEAQLEKSRLLSDRFSAERPKGSFSTLEIQRTEQGDSAMYLCASSSWDSEETQYFGPGTRLLVL.

This clonotype has only a few counts. This sequence joins TRBV20-1 and TRBJ2-1; 7 bases are a match to TRBD2. CDR3 size: 15 residues. J gave up 0 bases and V 3 bases, and 5 bases lay outside the gene matches. The V gene's germline CDR1 is DFQATT and CDR2 SNEGSKA (reference sequence). The CDR3, as DNA: TGCAGTGCTAGGTCTCCTAGCGGCTCCTACAATGAGCAGTTCTTC. Residues: CSARSPSGSYNEQFF.

The chain is built from TRBV20-1 and TRBJ2-3; D call uncertain. Germline CDR1 and CDR2: DFQATT and SNEGSKA (reference sequence). The germline V and J ends were trimmed by 1 base and 0 bases, with 8 bases remaining between them. This CDR3 has 14 residues. The CDR3 region is CSARVSTSTDTQYF. DNA of the CDR3: TGCAGTGCTAGAGTTTCTACTAGCACAGATACGCAGTATTTT.

The chain employs TRBV6-1 and TRBJ1-3; TRBD1 might be the D (6 bases). V gave up 7 bases and J gave up 0 bases, with 10 bases separating them. Germline CDR1 and CDR2: MNHNS and SASEGT. This CDR3 comprises 14 residues. In DNA, the CDR3 is TGTGCCAGCATAAACAGGGTCTCTGGAAACACCATATATTTT. Residues: CASINRVSGNTIYF.

This clonotype has just a few counts. V gene TRBV6-5 combines with J gene TRBJ1-1, with 11 bases that match TRBD1. This CDR3 is 17 amino acids long. The V and J ends lost 0 bases and 4 bases, in that order; junction bases with no gene match: 7. The germline CDR1 and CDR2 sequences are MNHEY and SVGAGI. CDR3 nucleotide sequence: TGTGCCAGCAGTTACTCGATTGTCGGGACAGGGGGCACTGAAGCTTTCTTT. Its protein is CASSYSIVGTGGTEAFF.

The chain employs TRBV5-1 and TRBJ2-5; D is tentatively TRBD1 or TRBD2 (6 bases each). V lost 7 bases to trimming and J lost 5 bases, with 21 bases between them. Germline values: CDR1 SGHRS, CDR2 YFSETQ. The CDR3 totals 15 residues. CDR3 in amino acids: CASAEGGGRAETQYF. In DNA form, the CDR3 reads TGCGCCAGCGCGGAGGGGGGCGGCAGGGCTGAGACCCAGTACTTC.

This clonotype was picked up many times. The chain is built from TRBV5-1 and TRBJ2-1; D unclear. This CDR3 comprises 12 residues. The V gene's germline CDR1 is SGHRS and CDR2 YFSETQ. The V and J ends lost 5 bases and 3 bases respectively, with 6 bases between them. CDR3 sequence: CASRPDYNEQFF. The CDR3 DNA reads TGCGCCAGCAGGCCAGACTACAATGAGCAGTTCTTC.

J is TRBJ2-5 and V is TRBV23-1; 7 bases fit TRBD2. TRBV23-1 falls under the ORF class, with uncertain function. After removal of 0 bases from V and 4 bases from J, the junction contained 11 bases not matched to a gene. There are 17 residues in the CDR3. CDR3 DNA sequence: TGCGCCAGCAGTCAATCTGGGGGGGTTACAACGGCAGAGACCCAGTACTTC. Its translation: CASSQSGGVTTAETQYF.

DNA for the CDR3: TGCAGTGCTAGAGGGGGGACTAGCGGGAGGGCCCGCTACAATGAGCAGTTCTTC. Its translation: CSARGGTSGRARYNEQFF. The genes are TRBV20-1 and TRBJ2-1; 16 bases map to TRBD2. Germline V gene data show CDR1 as DFQATT and CDR2 as SNEGSKA (reference sequence). This CDR3 is built from 18 residues. V lost 1 base and J lost 3; bases outside the gene matches: 6.

In its sample, this clonotype was seen a few times. V usage is TRBV7-6 and J usage is TRBJ2-2, with D possibly TRBD2 on 6 matching bases. The ends were cut back, 5 bases at V and 6 bases at J, with 25 bases in the middle. This CDR3 has 18 residues. Germline assignment: CDR1 SGHVS and CDR2 FNYEAQ. Here the CDR3 DNA reads TGTGCCAGCAGCCACACGCCCGGGAGTAGCGTATTTGCCGGGGAGCTGTTTTTT. Its translation is CASSHTPGSSVFAGELFF. The whole variable domain, remainder taken from reference TRBV7-6 and TRBJ2-2, is GAGVSQSPRYKVTKRGQDVALRCDPISGHVSLYWYRQALGQGPEFLTYFNYEAQQDKSGLPNDRFSAERPEGSISTLTIQRTEQRDSAMYRCASSHTPGSSVFAGELFFGEGSRLTVL.

V usage is TRBV7-8 and J usage is TRBJ2-5; TRBD2 matches 11 bases. The germline gives CDR1 SGHVS, CDR2 FQNEAQ. The CDR3 loop spans 17 amino acids. V trimming: 4 bases; J trimming: 1 base; junction bases outside the gene matches: 8. The CDR3 loop is CASSYQGLAGPQETQYF. The CDR3 region has the DNA TGTGCCAGCAGCTACCAAGGACTAGCGGGTCCCCAAGAGACCCAGTACTTC.

The genes are TRBV12-3 or TRBV12-4 and TRBJ2-7; the D is unclear. The V end was cut by 3 bases, the J end by 5 bases, with 14 bases between. The CDR3 length is 14 residues. CDR3 residues: CASSFRWATDEQYF. CDR3 bases: TGTGCCAGCAGTTTCAGGTGGGCCACGGACGAGCAGTACTTC.

As for this clonotype: At one of its ends the junction is not consistent with the germline gene, which may arise from a read error. V is TRBV20-1 and J is TRBJ2-1; D not resolved. The CDR3 loop spans 14 amino acids. Germline CDR1 and CDR2: DFQATT and SNEGSKA (reference sequence). The CDR3 DNA is TGCAGCGCTAGGGCACAGAGCTCCTACAATGAGCAGTTCTTC. It yields the protein CSARAQSSYNEQFF.

This clonotype was seen a handful of times. The chain links TRBV7-2 to TRBJ2-3, with 8 bases identical to TRBD2. Germline assignment: CDR1 SGHTA and CDR2 FQGNSA. Trimming took 5 bases from V and 2 from J; bases not matched to a gene: 9. The CDR3 covers 16 residues. The CDR3 loop is CASSLTRREDTDTQYF. The CDR3 bases are TGTGCCAGCAGCCTTACGCGGCGGGAGGACACAGATACGCAGTATTTT.